The rows below give T cell receptor beta chains drawn from one sample of a study of molecular identifiers for immune sequencing clone quantification. TCRdb fed the PCR reads into MiXCR, producing one record per CDR3 protein. The sample has approximately 630,000 distinct CDR3 sequences, about 25% seen once. Input material: naive CD8+ T cells from blood, with Jurkat cell RNA spiked in. These receptors all come from a human donor in good health. Some libraries in this study had Jurkat cell RNA spiked in. The CDR3 runs from the conserved cysteine through the conserved F or W. D genes are given only for firm matches. Some rows have no size entry. The others give once, few or many, or a class for an expanded clone.

J,V,D,size,CDR3,DNA
TRBJ2-7,TRBV12-3/TRBV12-4,TRBD2,many,CASIPSGGVEQYF,TGTGCCAGCATCCCTTCGGGAGGGGTAGAGCAGTACTTC
TRBJ2-7,TRBV19,NA,NA,CASSTIGSSYEQYF,TGTGCCAGTAGTACGATCGGGAGCTCCTACGAGCAGTACTTC
TRBJ1-6,TRBV6-5,NA,few,CASSYGGGGYSPLHF,TGTGCCAGCAGTTACGGGGGTGGTGGGTATTCACCCCTCCACTTT
TRBJ2-7,TRBV5-5,NA,NA,CASSLEGPRWKYEQYF,TGTGCCAGCAGCCTGGAGGGGCCTAGATGGAAATACGAGCAGTACTTC
TRBJ2-5,TRBV7-9,NA,NA,CASSLTGVRALEMETQYF,TGTGCCAGCAGCTTGACCGGCGTCCGGGCCCTTGAAATGGAGACCCAGTACTTC
TRBJ2-7,TRBV6-2/TRBV6-3,NA,few,CASSAPEPGRAAEGSYEQYF,TGTGCCAGCAGTGCACCCGAGCCGGGACGGGCTGCCGAGGGAAGCTACGAGCAGTACTTC
TRBJ2-1,TRBV27,NA,many,CASSLGGHNEQFF,TGTGCCAGCAGTTTGGGGGGCCACAATGAGCAGTTCTTC
TRBJ2-1,TRBV20-1,NA,NA,CSATIYGGEQFF,TGCAGTGCAACCATTTATGGAGGTGAGCAGTTCTTC
TRBJ1-2,TRBV9,NA,NA,CASCVGQIGDGYTF,TGTGCCAGCTGCGTAGGTCAGATTGGAGACGGCTACACCTTC
TRBJ2-5,TRBV27,NA,NA,CASSPGRGLEETQYF,TGTGCCAGCAGCCCGGGAAGGGGTCTCGAAGAGACCCAGTACTTC
TRBJ2-3,TRBV7-2,NA,many,CASSFVHTDTQYF,TGTGCCAGCAGCTTCGTCCACACAGATACGCAGTATTTT
TRBJ1-5,TRBV19,NA,NA,CASSIIGDSSNQPQHF,TGTGCCAGTAGTATAATAGGGGACTCTAGCAATCAGCCCCAGCATTTT
TRBJ2-6,TRBV25-1,TRBD1,few,CASSEFGRDSPIGANVLTF,TGTGCCAGCAGTGAATTTGGCCGGGACAGCCCTATTGGGGCCAACGTCCTGACTTTC
TRBJ2-3,TRBV11-2,TRBD1,few,CASSSRDSYDMDTQYF,TGTGCCAGCAGCTCCCGGGACAGTTACGATATGGATACGCAGTATTTT
TRBJ1-5,TRBV12-3/TRBV12-4,NA,NA,CASSLWSNSNQPQHF,TGTGCCAGCAGTTTATGGAGTAATAGCAATCAGCCCCAGCATTTT
TRBJ2-4,TRBV6-2/TRBV6-3,TRBD1,many,CASSFGTDQYF,TGTGCCAGCAGTTTTGGGACAGACCAGTACTTC
TRBJ2-1,TRBV7-2,TRBD2,few,CASSFGLAGSSYNEQFF,TGTGCCAGCAGCTTCGGGCTAGCGGGCAGCTCCTACAATGAGCAGTTCTTC
TRBJ2-7,TRBV4-3,NA,few,CASSQDRVDRGEQYF,TGCGCCAGCAGCCAAGATCGGGTTGACCGCGGCGAGCAGTACTTC
TRBJ2-3,TRBV12-3/TRBV12-4,TRBD2,many,CASSASGDSTDTQYF,TGTGCCAGCAGTGCTAGCGGCGACAGCACAGATACGCAGTATTTT
TRBJ2-6,TRBV6-2/TRBV6-3,NA,few,CASSYGKVTSSGANVLTF,TGTGCCAGCAGTTACGGAAAAGTCACAAGCTCTGGGGCCAACGTCCTGACTTTC
TRBJ2-1,TRBV19,TRBD2,once,CASSRTSGGDEQFF,TGTGCCAGTAGTAGGACTAGCGGGGGGGATGAGCAGTTCTTC
TRBJ2-7,TRBV15,NA,NA,CATRERGGEQYF,TGTGCCACCAGAGAACGGGGCGGCGAGCAGTACTTC
TRBJ2-7,TRBV4-3,TRBD2,few,CASSQDPSGTYEQYF,TGCGCCAGCAGCCAAGATCCTAGCGGGACTTACGAGCAGTACTTC
TRBJ2-3,TRBV7-2,TRBD2,many,CASSSGLSGSTDTQYF,TGTGCCAGCAGCTCGGGGCTTAGCGGGTCGACAGATACGCAGTATTTT
TRBJ2-1,TRBV6-2/TRBV6-3,TRBD2,NA,CASSSTFLSSGGSYEQFF,TGTGCCAGCAGTTCGACCTTTTTATCTAGCGGGGGGAGCTATGAGCAGTTCTTC
TRBJ2-1,TRBV6-1,NA,many,CASSEIWGGTPPDRQFF,TGTGCCAGCAGTGAAATATGGGGGGGGACACCCCCAGATAGGCAGTTCTTC
TRBJ2-3,TRBV27,TRBD1,few,CASSPPPGQGTDTQYF,TGTGCCAGCAGTCCCCCCCCGGGACAGGGGACAGATACGCAGTATTTT
TRBJ1-5,TRBV27,TRBD1,NA,CASRSGQGANQPQHF,TGTGCCAGCAGAAGCGGACAGGGGGCTAATCAGCCCCAGCATTTT
TRBJ1-5,TRBV24-1,NA,NA,CATSEAGHQPQHF,TGTGCCACCAGTGAAGCAGGGCATCAGCCCCAGCATTTT
TRBJ2-2,TRBV6-5,TRBD2,NA,CASSYLTSGLSNTGELFF,TGTGCCAGCAGTTACTTGACTAGCGGCTTATCGAACACCGGGGAGCTGTTTTTT
TRBJ2-5,TRBV28,TRBD2,NA,CASSSQIAGRRETQYF,TGTGCCAGCAGTTCCCAAATAGCGGGGAGGCGAGAGACCCAGTACTTC
TRBJ2-2,TRBV7-9,NA,few,CASSLLPGSGTGELFF,TGTGCCAGCAGCTTACTCCCAGGGTCGGGGACCGGGGAGCTGTTTTTT
TRBJ2-7,TRBV11-2,NA,NA,CASSSLFLSYEQYF,TGTGCCAGCAGCTCCCTCTTTCTTTCCTACGAGCAGTACTTC
TRBJ2-3,TRBV6-2/TRBV6-3,TRBD2,few,CASSYSGGGRDTQYF,TGTGCCAGCAGTTACAGCGGGGGAGGTAGAGATACGCAGTATTTT
TRBJ2-1,TRBV24-1,NA,many,CATSTCVLGSVSCEQFF,TGTGCCACCAGTACCTGTGTTCTGGGGAGCGTTTCGTGTGAGCAGTTCTTC
TRBJ2-5,TRBV2,TRBD1,NA,CAGQGDQETQYF,TGTGCCGGTCAGGGGGACCAAGAGACCCAGTACTTC
TRBJ2-5,TRBV12-3/TRBV12-4,NA,NA,CASSFSPQRGETQYF,TGTGCCAGCAGTTTTAGTCCCCAAAGAGGGGAGACCCAGTACTTC
TRBJ2-7,TRBV5-1,NA,NA,CDSSSVGSYYEQYF,TGCGACAGCAGCTCGGTGGGGTCCTACTACGAGCAGTACTTC
TRBJ2-7,TRBV4-3,NA,NA,CASSPIQLTSVGEQYF,TGCGCCAGCAGCCCGATCCAATTGACATCAGTGGGCGAGCAGTACTTC
TRBJ2-1,TRBV7-9,TRBD2,NA,CASSSSRLARQVSYNEQFF,TGTGCCAGCAGCTCATCGCGACTAGCGCGGCAGGTGTCCTACAATGAGCAGTTCTTC
TRBJ1-1,TRBV28,NA,many,CASSLTVNTEAFF,TGTGCCAGCAGCTTGACAGTGAACACTGAAGCTTTCTTT
TRBJ2-7,TRBV7-9,NA,NA,CASSLVGPSYEQYF,TGTGCCAGCAGCTTGGTGGGTCCCTCCTACGAGCAGTACTTC
TRBJ2-3,TRBV7-7,TRBD2,few,CASSLGLAGETDTQYF,TGTGCCAGCAGCTTAGGGCTAGCGGGGGAGACAGATACGCAGTATTTT
TRBJ2-7,TRBV5-1,TRBD1,NA,CASSLGPTGGFEQYF,TGCGCCAGCAGCTTGGGACCTACAGGGGGGTTCGAGCAGTACTTC
TRBJ2-5,TRBV2,TRBD2,many,CASRAPGLALSQYF,TGTGCCAGCAGAGCCCCGGGACTAGCGTTGAGCCAGTACTTC
TRBJ1-4,TRBV7-9,NA,many,CASEALHGSSEKLFF,TGTGCCAGCGAAGCCCTCCATGGGAGTAGCGAAAAACTGTTTTTT
TRBJ2-1,TRBV7-9,TRBD1,few,CASDGQGAGNEQFF,TGTGCCTCAGACGGGCAGGGGGCTGGGAATGAGCAGTTCTTC
TRBJ2-7,TRBV5-4,NA,NA,CASSSGDSRYEQYF,TGTGCCAGCAGCTCCGGCGACAGCCGCTACGAGCAGTACTTC
TRBJ2-7,TRBV7-9,NA,NA,CASSLRGGVSSYEQYF,TGTGCCAGCAGCTTAAGGGGAGGAGTTAGCTCCTACGAGCAGTACTTC